This TCR beta chain originates from a study of Ad26.COV2.S vaccination and SARS-CoV-2 variants. The CDR3 is 13 amino acids. After removal of 5 bases from V and 5 bases from J, the junction contained 4 bases not matched to a gene. TCRdb's copy holds only in-frame clones and misses some; the assay was immunoSEQ multiplex PCR. The sample gives hundreds of thousands of clones, 85% to 90% of which show up once; just under 5% is in the top ten. Treatment noted: 15 to 20 received Ad26.COV2.S at low or high dose, single or two shots; several received placebo; per-sample allocation not given. Samples were taken on day 63 after the first vaccine or placebo injection.

The receptor comes from a person between 18 and 59 years old who received the Ad26.COV2.S COVID-19 vaccine or a placebo. The starting material was peripheral blood, obtained in a trial of Ad26.COV2.S vaccine versus placebo. This chain uses TRBV12-3 or TRBV12-4 with TRBJ1-1; the match to TRBD1 covers 8 bases. CDR3 in amino acids: CASSRQGSTEAFF. DNA for the CDR3: TGTGCCAGCAGTCGACAGGGGAGTACTGAAGCTTTCTTT.